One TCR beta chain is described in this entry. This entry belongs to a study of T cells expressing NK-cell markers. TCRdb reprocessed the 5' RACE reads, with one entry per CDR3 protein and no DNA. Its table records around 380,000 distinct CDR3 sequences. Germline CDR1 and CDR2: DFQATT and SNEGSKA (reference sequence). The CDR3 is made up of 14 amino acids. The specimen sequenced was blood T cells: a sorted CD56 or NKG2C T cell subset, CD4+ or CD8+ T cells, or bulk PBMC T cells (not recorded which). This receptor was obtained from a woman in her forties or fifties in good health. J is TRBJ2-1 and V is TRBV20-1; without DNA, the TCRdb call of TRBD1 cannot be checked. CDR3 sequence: CSARLQGSYNEQFF.